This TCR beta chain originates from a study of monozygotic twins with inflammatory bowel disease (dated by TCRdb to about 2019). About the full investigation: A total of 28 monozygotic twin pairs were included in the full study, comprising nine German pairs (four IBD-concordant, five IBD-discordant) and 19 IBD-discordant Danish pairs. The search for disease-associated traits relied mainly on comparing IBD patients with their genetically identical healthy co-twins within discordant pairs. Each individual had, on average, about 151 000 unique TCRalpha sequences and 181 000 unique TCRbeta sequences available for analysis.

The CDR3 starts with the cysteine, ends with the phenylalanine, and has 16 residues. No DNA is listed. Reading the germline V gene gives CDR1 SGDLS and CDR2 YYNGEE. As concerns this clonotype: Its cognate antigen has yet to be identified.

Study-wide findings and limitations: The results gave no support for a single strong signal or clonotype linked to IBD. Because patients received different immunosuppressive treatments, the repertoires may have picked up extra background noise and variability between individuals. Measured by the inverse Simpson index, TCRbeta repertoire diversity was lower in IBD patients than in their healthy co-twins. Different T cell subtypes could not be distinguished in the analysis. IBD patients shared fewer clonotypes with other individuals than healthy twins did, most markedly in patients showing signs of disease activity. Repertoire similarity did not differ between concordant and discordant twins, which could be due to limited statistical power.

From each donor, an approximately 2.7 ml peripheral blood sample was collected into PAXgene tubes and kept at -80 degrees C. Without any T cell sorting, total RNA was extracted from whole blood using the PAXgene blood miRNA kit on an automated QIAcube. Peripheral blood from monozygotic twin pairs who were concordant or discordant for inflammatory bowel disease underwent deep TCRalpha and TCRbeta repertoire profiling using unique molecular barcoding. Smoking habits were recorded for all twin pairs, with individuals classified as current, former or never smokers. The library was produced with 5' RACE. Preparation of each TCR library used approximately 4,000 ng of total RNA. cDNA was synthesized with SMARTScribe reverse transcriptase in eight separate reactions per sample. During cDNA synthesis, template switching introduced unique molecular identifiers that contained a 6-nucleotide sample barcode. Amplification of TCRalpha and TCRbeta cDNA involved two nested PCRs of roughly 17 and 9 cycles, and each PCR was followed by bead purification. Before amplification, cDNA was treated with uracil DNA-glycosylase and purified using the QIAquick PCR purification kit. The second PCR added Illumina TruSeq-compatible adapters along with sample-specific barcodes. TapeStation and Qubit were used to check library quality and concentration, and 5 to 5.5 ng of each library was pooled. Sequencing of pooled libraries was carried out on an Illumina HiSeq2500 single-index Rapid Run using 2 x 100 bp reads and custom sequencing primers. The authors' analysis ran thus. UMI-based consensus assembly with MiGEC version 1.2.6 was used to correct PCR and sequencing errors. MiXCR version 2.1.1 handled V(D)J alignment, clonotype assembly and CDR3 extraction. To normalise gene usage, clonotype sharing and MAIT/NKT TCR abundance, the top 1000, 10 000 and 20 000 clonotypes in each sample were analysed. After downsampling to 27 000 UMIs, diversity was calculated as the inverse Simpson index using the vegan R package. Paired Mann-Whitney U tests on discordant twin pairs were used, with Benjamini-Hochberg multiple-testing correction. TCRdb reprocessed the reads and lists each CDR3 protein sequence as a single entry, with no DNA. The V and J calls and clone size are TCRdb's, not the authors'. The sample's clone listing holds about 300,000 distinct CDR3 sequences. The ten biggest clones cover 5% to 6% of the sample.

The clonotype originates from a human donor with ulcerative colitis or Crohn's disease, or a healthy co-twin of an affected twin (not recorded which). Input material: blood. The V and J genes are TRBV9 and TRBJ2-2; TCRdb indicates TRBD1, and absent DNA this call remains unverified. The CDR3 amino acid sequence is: CASSVSGTGNTGELFF. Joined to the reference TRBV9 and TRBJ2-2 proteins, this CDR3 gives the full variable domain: DSGVTQTPKHLITATGQRVTLRCSPRSGDLSVYWYQQSLDQGLQFLIQYYNGEERAKGNILERFSAQQFPDLHSELNLSSLELGDSALYFCASSVSGTGNTGELFFGEGSRLTVL.